Reported below is one TCR beta chain. Its antigen is still unknown. Other nucleotide sequences in the sample specify the same CDR3. Clones were read by immunoSEQ multiplex PCR, and TCRdb kept only the in-frame ones, dropping some. In the table there are over a million clones, just under 99% of which are singletons. Trimming stripped 6 bases from V and 5 bases from J, with 13 bases between. Germline loops: CDR1 SQVTM, CDR2 ANQGSEA. This CDR3 comprises 13 residues. The sample comes from a study of shared clonotypes between healthy human individuals. Broader study findings: It was the non-shared clonotypes that had lower generation probabilities than clonotypes shared by all four donors.

The source is a man aged 25 to 45 in good health. The chain has TRBV29-1 and TRBJ1-4, with a weak D call TRBD1 (6 bases). The sequencing sample was made of naive CD4+ T cells sorted from blood. Subset here: CD45RA+ positively selected. CDR3 in DNA: TGCAGCGTGGGGGCCAGGGCGAATGAAAAACTGTTTTTT. Amino acids: CSVGARANEKLFF.